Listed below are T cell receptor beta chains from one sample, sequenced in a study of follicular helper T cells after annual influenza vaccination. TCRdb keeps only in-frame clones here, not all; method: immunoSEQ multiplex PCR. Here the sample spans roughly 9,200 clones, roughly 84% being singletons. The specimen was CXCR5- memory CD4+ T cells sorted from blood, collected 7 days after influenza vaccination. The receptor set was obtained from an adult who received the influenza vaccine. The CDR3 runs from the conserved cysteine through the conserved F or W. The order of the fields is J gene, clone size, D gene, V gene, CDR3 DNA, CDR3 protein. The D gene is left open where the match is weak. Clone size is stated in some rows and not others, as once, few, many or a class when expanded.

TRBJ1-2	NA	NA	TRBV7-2	TGTGCCAGCAGCTCGGACTCTTGGGGGGGCTATGGCTACACCTTC	CASSSDSWGGYGYTF
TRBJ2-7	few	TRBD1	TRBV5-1	TGCGCCAGCAGCTTGGAGGGGACAGGGATCGCCTACGAGCAGTACTTC	CASSLEGTGIAYEQYF
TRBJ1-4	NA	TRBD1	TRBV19	TGTGCCAGTAGTATCCAGGGGGCATCTAATGAAAAACTGTTTTTT	CASSIQGASNEKLFF
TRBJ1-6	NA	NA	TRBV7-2	TGTGCCAGCAGCTCGATACAGGGAAGAGATTCACCCCTCCACTTT	CASSSIQGRDSPLHF
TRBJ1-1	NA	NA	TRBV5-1	TGCGCCAGCCGACCCCAGGGGAGTCGGAACACTGAAGCTTTCTTT	CASRPQGSRNTEAFF
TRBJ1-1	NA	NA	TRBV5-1	TGCGCCAGCAGCTTGACGGGAAACACTGAAGCTTTCTTT	CASSLTGNTEAFF
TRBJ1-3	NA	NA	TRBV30	TGTGCCTGGGCCAGAGGAACCTCTGGAAACACCATATATTTT	CAWARGTSGNTIYF
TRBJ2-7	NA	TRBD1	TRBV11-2	TGTGCCAGCGCCCCGTGGGAGACAGGGGACTACGAGCAGTACTTC	CASAPWETGDYEQYF
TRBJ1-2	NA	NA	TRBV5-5	TGTGCCAGCAGCTTGGTGTTGTCGCCCTATGGCTACACCTTC	CASSLVLSPYGYTF
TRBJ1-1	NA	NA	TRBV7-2	TGTGCCAGCAGCTCAACCCCCGGGGCCACTGAAGCTTTCTTT	CASSSTPGATEAFF
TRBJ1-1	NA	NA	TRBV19	TGTGCCAGTAGTATTTATCGTCCGACAGGAGAAAACACTGAAGCTTTCTTT	CASSIYRPTGENTEAFF
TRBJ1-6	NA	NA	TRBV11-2	TGTGCCAGCAGTACCCGTGCGGGGGGGGAAGGATCACCCCTCCACTTT	CASSTRAGGEGSPLHF
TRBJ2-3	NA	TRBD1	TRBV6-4	TGTGCCAGCAGCCAGAAGTGGGGACAGTCGCAGTATTTT	CASSQKWGQSQYF
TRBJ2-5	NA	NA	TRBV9	TGTGCCAGCAGCGCAAATACCGGGACGAGGGAGACCCAGTACTTC	CASSANTGTRETQYF
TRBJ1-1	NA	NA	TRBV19	TGTGCCAGTAGTATTATCGGGGCGTCAGCTGGCACTGAAGCTTTCTTT	CASSIIGASAGTEAFF
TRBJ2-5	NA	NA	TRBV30	TGTGCCTGGAAAGGGGGGGCCGAGACCCAGTACTTC	CAWKGGAETQYF
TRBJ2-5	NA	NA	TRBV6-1	TGTGCCAGCAGTGAAGCGCTTTCAGGGGTCAAGACCCAGTACTTC	CASSEALSGVKTQYF
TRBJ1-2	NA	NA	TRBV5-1	TGCGCCAGCAGCTTGGATGGGGACTATGGCTACACCTTC	CASSLDGDYGYTF
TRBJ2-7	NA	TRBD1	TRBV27	TGTGCCAGCAGTCCCGGGACAGGCAAGAGCTCCTACGAGCAGTACTTC	CASSPGTGKSSYEQYF
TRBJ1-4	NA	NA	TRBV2	TGTGCCAGCAGCGTAGGGAAGGGAGAAAAACTGTTTTTT	CASSVGKGEKLFF
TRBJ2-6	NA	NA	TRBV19	TGTGCCAGTACCTACGGACTTTCTGGGGCCAACGTCCTGACTTTC	CASTYGLSGANVLTF
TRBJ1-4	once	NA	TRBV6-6	TGTGCCAGCACCCCCCCAGGGCGTGAAAAACTGTTTTTT	CASTPPGREKLFF
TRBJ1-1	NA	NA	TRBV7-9	TGTGCCAGCAGCCCTAAGACAGGAGGAAGTGAAGCTTTCTTT	CASSPKTGGSEAFF
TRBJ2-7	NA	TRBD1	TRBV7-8	TGTGCCAGCAGCAATGGACAGGGAGGCTACGAGCAGTACTTC	CASSNGQGGYEQYF
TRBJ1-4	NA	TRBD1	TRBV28	TGTGCCAGCAGTTTTGAGAGGGGGCGGGGAGATGAAAAACTGTTTTTT	CASSFERGRGDEKLFF
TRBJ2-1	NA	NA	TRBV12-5	TGTGCTAGTGGTTCACCGCCGGGATCCGGGCCAAATGAGCAGTTCTTC	CASGSPPGSGPNEQFF
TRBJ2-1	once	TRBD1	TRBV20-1	TGCAGTGGAACAGGGGTTGGTGAGCAGTTCTTC	CSGTGVGEQFF
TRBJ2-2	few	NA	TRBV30	TGTGCCTGGAGTGTCTTCAACGTGGCGAACACCGGGGAGCTGTTTTTT	CAWSVFNVANTGELFF
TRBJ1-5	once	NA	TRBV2	TGTGCCAGCAGTGATGGAGGGGGGGATCAGCCCCAGCATTTT	CASSDGGGDQPQHF
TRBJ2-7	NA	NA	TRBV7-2	TGTGCCAGCAGCCCTAGTTATCGGATCCTACGTTCCTACGAGCAGTACTTC	CASSPSYRILRSYEQYF
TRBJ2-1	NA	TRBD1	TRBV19	TGTGCCAGTACTACAACCGGACAGGGTGGTGAGCAGTTCTTC	CASTTTGQGGEQFF
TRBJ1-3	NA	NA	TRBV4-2	TGTGCCAGCAGCCAGCTACCCGGCGCGGGAATAGCGGATGGAAACACCATATATTTT	CASSQLPGAGIADGNTIYF
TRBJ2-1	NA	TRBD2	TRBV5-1	TGCGCCAGCTTCCCGGATAGCGGGAGCTATGAGCAGTTCTTC	CASFPDSGSYEQFF
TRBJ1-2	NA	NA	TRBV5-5	TGTGCCAGCAGCTTGGATTCCCCAGTAAAGGATGGCTACACCTTC	CASSLDSPVKDGYTF
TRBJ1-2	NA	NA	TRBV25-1	TGTGCCAGCAGTATGAGCGGTAACTATGGCTACACCTTC	CASSMSGNYGYTF
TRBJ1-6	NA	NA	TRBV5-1	TGCGCCAGCAGCTTAGGCGACGGTAATTCACCCCTCCACTTT	CASSLGDGNSPLHF
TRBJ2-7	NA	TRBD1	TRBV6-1	TGTGCCAGCAGGAAGACAGGGGGCCCCGAGCAGTACTTC	CASRKTGGPEQYF
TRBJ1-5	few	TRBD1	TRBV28	TGTGCCAGCAGTTTAGTATACAGGGGACGGGGTCAGCCCCAGCATTTT	CASSLVYRGRGQPQHF
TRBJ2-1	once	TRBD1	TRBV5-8	TGTGCCAGCAGCCCCGGGACAGGGACTTACAATGAGCAGTTCTTC	CASSPGTGTYNEQFF
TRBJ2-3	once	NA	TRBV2	TGTGCCAGCAGTATAAATGCCAAAGGGGGAAAAACAGATACGCAGTATTTT	CASSINAKGGKTDTQYF
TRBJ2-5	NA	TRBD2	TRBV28	TGTGCCAGCAGTTTATTGGTAGCGGGGGGGCCGACGGGATTAGGAGAGACCCAGTACTTC	CASSLLVAGGPTGLGETQYF
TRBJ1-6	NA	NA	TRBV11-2	TGTGCCAGCAGCTTAGGCCCCCTGAGCTCCTATAATTCACCCCTCCACTTT	CASSLGPLSSYNSPLHF
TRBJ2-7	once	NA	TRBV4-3	TGCGCCAGCAGCCAAGAGGCCGTCGGATTATCCCTCTACGAGCAGTACTTC	CASSQEAVGLSLYEQYF
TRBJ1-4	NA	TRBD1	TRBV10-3	TGTGCCTCTACCCGAGACAGGGGCGAAAAACTGTTTTTT	CASTRDRGEKLFF
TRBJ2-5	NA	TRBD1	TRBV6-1	TGTGCCAGCAGCGATTGGACAGGACAAGAGACCCAGTACTTC	CASSDWTGQETQYF